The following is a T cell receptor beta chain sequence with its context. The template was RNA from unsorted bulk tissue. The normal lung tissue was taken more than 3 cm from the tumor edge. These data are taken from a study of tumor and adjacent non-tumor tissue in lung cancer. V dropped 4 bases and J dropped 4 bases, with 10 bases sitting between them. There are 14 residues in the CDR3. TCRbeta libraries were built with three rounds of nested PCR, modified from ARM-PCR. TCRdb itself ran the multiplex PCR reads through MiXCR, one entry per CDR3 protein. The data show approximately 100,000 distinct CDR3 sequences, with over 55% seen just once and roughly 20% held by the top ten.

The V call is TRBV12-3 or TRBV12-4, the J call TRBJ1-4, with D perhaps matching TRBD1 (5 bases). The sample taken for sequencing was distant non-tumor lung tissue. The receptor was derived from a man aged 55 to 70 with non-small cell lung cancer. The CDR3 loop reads CASSYGDLNEKLFF. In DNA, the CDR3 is TGTGCCAGCAGTTATGGGGACCTTAATGAAAAACTGTTTTTT.